Listed here are 17 T cell receptor beta chains from one sample, sequenced in a study of blood T cell repertoires in COVID-19. Generated by immunoSEQ multiplex PCR, the TCRdb table keeps only in-frame clones and is missing some. Of about 250,000 clones in the sample, around 89% were seen once. Sequencing was done on a sample of peripheral blood. Receptor source: a woman in her twenties or thirties with COVID-19, enrolled during active disease.

This clone is a singleton in its sample. The genes are TRBV5-5 and TRBJ2-5, with 7 positions matching TRBD2. Germline assignment: CDR1 SGHKS and CDR2 YYEKEE (reference sequence). The CDR3 has 15 amino acids. The trim removed 2 bases at V and 4 bases at J, leaving 8 bases unmatched. CDR3 in amino acids: CASSFGGSLGETQYF. Written as DNA, the CDR3 is TGTGCCAGCAGCTTCGGCGGGAGCTTAGGAGAGACCCAGTACTTC.

This chain links TRBV5-4 with TRBJ1-1; D call uncertain. Between the trimmed V and J ends, which lost 4 bases and 1 base, there was a span of 14 bases. The CDR3 contains 15 residues. The germline gives CDR1 SGHNT, CDR2 YYREEE (reference sequence). The CDR3 region has the DNA TGTGCCAGCAGCAAAAGCGGGAGTCCGAACACTGAAGCTTTCTTT. As protein: CASSKSGSPNTEAFF.

This chain joins TRBV28 and TRBJ2-4, with D possibly matching TRBD1 (6 bases). This CDR3 region has 12 residues. CDR1 MDHEN and CDR2 SYDVKM come from the germline V gene. V was trimmed by 7 bases and J by 3 bases, leaving 7 bases between them. The DNA of the CDR3 is TGTGCCAGCAACAGGGACAAAAACATTCAGTACTTC. Amino acid sequence: CASNRDKNIQYF. Based on the CDR3 plus reference TRBV28 and TRBJ2-4, the full variable domain is DVKVTQSSRYLVKRTGEKVFLECVQDMDHENMFWYRQDPGLGLRLIYFSYDVKMKEKGDIPEGYSVSREKKERFSLILESASTNQTSMYLCASNRDKNIQYFGAGTRLSVL.

The CDR3 loop is CASSPPSGTDPYSGNTIYF. The DNA of the CDR3 is TGTGCCAGCTCACCACCTAGCGGGACGGATCCTTACTCTGGAAACACCATATATTTT. V is TRBV18 and J is TRBJ1-3; D possibly corresponds to TRBD1 (5 bases). Trimming took 0 bases from V and 0 from J, leaving 18 bases between them. This CDR3 region has 19 residues. Germline CDR1 reads KGHSH; CDR2 reads LQKENI.

The chain joins TRBV18 to TRBJ2-7; D call uncertain. CDR3 size: 12 residues. The V end was cut by 2 bases, the J end by 3 bases, with 5 bases between. Germline CDR1 is KGHSH and CDR2 is LQKENI. CDR3 coding DNA: TGTGCCAGCTCACCAGACAACTACGAGCAGTACGTC. Protein product: CASSPDNYEQYV.

The rearrangement uses TRBV6-4 and TRBJ2-1; 10 bases are a match to TRBD2. The CDR3 spans 16 residues. V shed 8 bases, J shed 5 bases, and the junction held 12 bases outside the gene matches. The germline gives CDR1 MRHNA, CDR2 SNTAGT. In DNA, the CDR3 is TGTGCCAGCTCACGTGATGGACTAGCGGCGAACAATGAGCAGTTCTTC. Its protein product is CASSRDGLAANNEQFF.

The chain uses TRBV19 and TRBJ1-3; 8 bases are a match to TRBD1. Germline CDR1 reads LNHDA; CDR2 reads SQIVND (reference sequence). The junction had 4 bases not matched to a gene; V was cut back by 3 bases and J by 0 bases. This CDR3 is built from 16 residues. CDR3 residues: CASSMAGGDSGNTIYF. CDR3 DNA sequence: TGTGCCAGTAGTATGGCAGGGGGCGACTCTGGAAACACCATATATTTT.

V gene TRBV10-2 combines with J gene TRBJ2-6; TRBD2 aligns across 7 bases. This CDR3 is 15 amino acids long. Trimming cost V 7 bases and J 2 bases; bases outside gene matches: 5. Germline V CDR1 and CDR2: WSHSY, SAAADI. CDR3 nucleotide sequence: TGCGCCAGCATGGAGGGAGGGACTGGGGCCAACGTCCTGACTTTC. Its protein product is CASMEGGTGANVLTF.

CDR3 sequence (DNA): TGTGCCAGCAGCTCCCAGACAGGGACGGCAACTAATGAAAAACTGTTTTTT. Translated: CASSSQTGTATNEKLFF. This rearrangement joins TRBV7-2 to TRBJ1-4, with TRBD1 matching 7 bases. CDR3 size: 17 residues. Losses at the gene ends were 4 bases for V and 0 bases for J; bases not matched to a gene: 8. Germline CDR1 is SGHTA and CDR2 is FQGNSA.

V gene TRBV6-2 or TRBV6-3 combines with J gene TRBJ2-7; D might be TRBD2 (5 bases). Deletions cut 4 bases from V and 7 bases from J, with 14 bases between. The CDR3 length is 13 residues. Germline V gives CDR1 MNHEY, CDR2 SVGEGT. CDR3 residues: CASSWARVREQYV. The CDR3 DNA sequence: TGTGCCAGCAGTTGGGCGCGGGTGAGGGAGCAGTACGTC.

This chain uses TRBV28 with TRBJ2-2; 9 positions agree with TRBD1. From germline, CDR1 is MDHEN and CDR2 SYDVKM. CDR3 size: 19 residues. With 2 bases clipped from V and 4 bases from J, the junction kept 14 bases outside the gene matches. CDR3 region: CASSLTGTGFVSSTGELFF. In DNA, the CDR3 is TGTGCCAGCAGTTTAACCGGGACAGGGTTCGTGAGTAGCACCGGGGAGCTGTTTTTT.

The rearrangement links TRBV18 to TRBJ1-2; weak D call: TRBD1 (6 bases). The CDR3 spans 14 residues. Trimming took off 6 bases at V and 8 bases at J, with 19 bases between the two ends. Per germline, CDR1 KGHSH and CDR2 LQKENI. The CDR3, as DNA: TGTGCCAGCTCCCAGGGGATGGATGCTTCAGGCTACACCTTC. Translation: CASSQGMDASGYTF.

The V gene is TRBV7-6, the J gene TRBJ1-4; unclear D gene. Germline V gene lookup returns CDR1 SGHVS and CDR2 FNYEAQ. The CDR3 is 18 residues long. V lost 1 base and J lost 4, with 19 bases in between. The CDR3 DNA follows: TGTGCCAGCAGCTTAGGTCCGGGGAGGGCCGGAAATAATGAAAAACTGTTTTTT. It codes for CASSLGPGRAGNNEKLFF.

The genes are TRBV4-2 and TRBJ1-5, with 7 bases matching TRBD1. The CDR3 is 15 amino acids. V lost 3 bases, J lost 6 bases, and 8 bases stayed unmatched. The germline V gene has CDR1 LGHNA and CDR2 YNFKEQ. The CDR3 protein is CASSQSEGGTQPQHF. CDR3 coding DNA: TGTGCCAGCAGCCAGAGTGAAGGGGGCACTCAGCCCCAGCATTTT.

The chain uses TRBV2 and TRBJ2-1; TRBD1 aligns across 9 bases. V lost 5 bases, J lost 0 bases, and 2 bases stayed unmatched. Germline lookup yields CDR1 SNHLY and CDR2 FYNNEI. The CDR3 is 15 residues long. CDR3 loop: CASSPGQGSYNEQFF. The CDR3 nucleotides are TGTGCCAGCAGTCCGGGACAGGGCTCCTACAATGAGCAGTTCTTC.

The chain carries TRBV4-3 and TRBJ1-4; TRBD1 matches at 9 bases. V gave up 3 bases and J gave up 8 bases; unmatched junction bases: 10. Germline CDR1 and CDR2: LGHNA and YSLEER. The CDR3 extends over 16 amino acids. The CDR3 protein is CASSHSPGTGYEKLFF. Written as DNA, the CDR3 is TGCGCCAGCAGCCATAGCCCGGGGACAGGGTACGAAAAACTGTTTTTT.

The rearrangement uses TRBV27 and TRBJ2-1; 7 nucleotides match TRBD1. Germline V gene sequence: CDR1 MNHEY, CDR2 SMNVEV (reference sequence). This CDR3 is 15 amino acids long. V was pared by 6 bases and J by 6 bases, with 11 bases of the junction left unmatched. The CDR3 DNA follows: TGTGCCAGCAGGCGACCGGGACAGAGGGCCAATGAGCAGTTCTTC. As protein: CASRRPGQRANEQFF.